This T cell receptor beta chain stems from a study of cytomegalovirus exposure and HLA in healthy donors. Whole-study context: Of 300 to 500 genotyped donors, roughly 81% grouped in the Caucasian-associated ancestry cluster. Study-wide points: A further, later analysis showed that HLA-associated TCR beta chains (compared with equally common others) were more clonally expanded. Likely technical artifact: a cluster of highly shared sequence variants.

This clone came up a few times. Its specificity is unknown. In nominal health when sampled, donors likely had unrecorded immune exposures nonetheless. In the PCR, 60 Vbeta and 13 Jbeta primers were used. Profiled with immunoSEQ multiplex PCR; TCRdb holds only in-frame clones, not every one. The data show 130,000 or so clones, 70% to 80% seen once. This sequence was found in a female donor in good health and CMV-seronegative. Sample: PBMCs.

The CDR3 coding sequence is TGTGCCAGCAGTTACTCACGCGGGAGTCTATCCTACGAGCAGTACTTC. Translated, it gives CASSYSRGSLSYEQYF. The V call is TRBV6-6, the J call TRBJ2-7; 7 bases are shared with TRBD2. CDR3 size: 16 residues. The V and J ends lost 0 bases and 1 base, in that order; junction bases with no gene match: 6. The V gene's germline CDR1 is MNHNY and CDR2 SVGAGI (reference sequence).